This T cell receptor (beta chain) was documented in a study of T cells after yellow fever vaccination. Comments on this clonotype: The antigen is unknown.

In making TCR cDNA, 5'RACE template switching added a universal primer site and UMIs to it. TCRdb recomputed calls from the 5' RACE reads with MiXCR, one row per CDR3 protein. The data hold 450,000 to 550,000 distinct CDR3 sequences, with 21% observed a single time. Study outcomes and limitations: Detected again after the booster were most primary-vaccination clones, at 95% to 98% CD4 and about 90% CD8. Faster peaking, at day 5 versus 15, marked a secondary response that was weaker.

There are 14 residues in the CDR3. V gave up 8 bases and J gave up 4 bases, with 14 bases separating them. From germline, CDR1 is SNHLY and CDR2 FYNNEI. This receptor was taken from a man aged 18 to 30 who received the YFV17D yellow fever vaccine. The genes are TRBV2 and TRBJ1-4, with a possible D match to TRBD1 (6 bases). The sequenced sample was PBMCs, obtained 21 days after the first yellow fever vaccination. The CDR3 sequence is CASEPQGLNEKLFF. DNA for the CDR3: TGTGCCAGCGAGCCCCAGGGGCTTAATGAAAAACTGTTTTTT. The full variable domain, in which reference TRBV2 and TRBJ1-4 provide the parts outside the CDR3, is EPEVTQTPSHQVTQMGQEVILRCVPISNHLYFYWYRQILGQKVEFLVSFYNNEISEKSEIFDDQFSVERPDGSNFTLKIRSTKLEDSAMYFCASEPQGLNEKLFFGSGTQLSVL.